The rows below give T cell receptor beta chains drawn from one sample of a study of blood T cell repertoires in COVID-19. Assay used: immunoSEQ multiplex PCR; TCRdb lists only in-frame clones, some missing. The repertoire includes roughly 250,000 clones, 65% to 85% of them detected once, and 5.5% sits in the top ten. Material: peripheral blood. Receptor source: a human donor in a cohort sampled during active COVID-19. The CDR3 runs from the conserved cysteine through the conserved F or W. Each record gives: V gene, D gene, J gene, clone size, CDR3 protein, CDR3 DNA. A D gene is named only where the DNA matches it firmly. Part of the rows lack a size; the others show once, few, many or a class for expanded clones.

>TRBV11-3|TRBD1|TRBJ2-3|NA
CASSTRQGGGKDTQYF
TGTGCCAGCAGCACTAGACAGGGTGGAGGCAAAGATACGCAGTATTTT
>TRBV6-5|TRBD1|TRBJ1-5|NA
CASSYSRAGGNQPQHF
TGTGCCAGCAGTTACTCGAGGGCAGGGGGGAATCAGCCCCAGCATTTT
>TRBV15|NA|TRBJ1-2|NA
CATSARTGQGYTF
TGTGCCACCAGCGCCCGGACTGGGCAGGGCTACACCTTC
>TRBV9|NA|TRBJ2-5|once
CASSVHAIQETQYF
TGTGCCAGCAGCGTCCACGCTATCCAAGAGACCCAGTACTTC
>TRBV6-5|NA|TRBJ1-5|NA
CASSLRGTGNQPQHF
TGTGCCAGCAGTCTGCGGGGGACGGGCAATCAGCCCCAGCATTTT
>TRBV11-2|TRBD2|TRBJ2-1|NA
CASSWGTLAGGRNEQFF
TGTGCCAGCAGCTGGGGGACACTAGCGGGAGGGCGCAATGAGCAGTTCTTC
>TRBV11-2|TRBD2|TRBJ2-2|NA
CASRSSGRSTGELFF
TGTGCCAGCAGATCTAGCGGGAGGAGTACCGGGGAGCTGTTTTTT
>TRBV6-5|NA|TRBJ1-2|NA
CASSYFRARSNYGYTF
TGTGCCAGCAGTTACTTTCGTGCGAGATCTAACTATGGCTACACCTTC
>TRBV29-1|NA|TRBJ1-5|NA
CSVEDRSAGQPQHF
TGCAGCGTTGAAGACCGGAGCGCGGGTCAGCCCCAGCATTTT
>TRBV7-3|NA|TRBJ2-1|NA
CASSSPGGEQFF
TGTGCCAGCAGCTCTCCCGGGGGTGAGCAGTTCTTC
>TRBV7-8|NA|TRBJ2-5|once
CASSLARGQRETQYF
TGTGCCAGCAGCTTAGCGCGTGGACAGAGAGAGACCCAGTACTTC
>TRBV30|NA|TRBJ2-3|once
CAWTPEIDTQYF
TGTGCCTGGACCCCGGAGATAGATACGCAGTATTTT
>TRBV18|NA|TRBJ2-5|NA
CASSPGGSETQYF
TGTGCCAGCTCACCAGGCGGGTCAGAGACCCAGTACTTC
>TRBV4-1|TRBD2|TRBJ2-1|NA
CASSQAGTSGASYNEQFF
TGCGCCAGCAGCCAAGCCGGGACTAGCGGAGCCTCCTACAATGAGCAGTTCTTC
>TRBV5-8|NA|TRBJ2-1|NA
CASNGGAREQFF
TGTGCCAGCAATGGGGGGGCTCGTGAGCAGTTCTTC
>TRBV27|TRBD1|TRBJ2-7|few
CASWTGVSYEQYF
TGTGCCAGCTGGACAGGGGTGTCCTACGAGCAGTACTTC
>TRBV18|NA|TRBJ2-2|NA
CASSPFGEPNTGELFF
TGTGCCAGCTCACCCTTCGGGGAACCGAACACCGGGGAGCTGTTTTTT
>TRBV10-1|NA|TRBJ2-2|NA
CASSEFVADTGELFF
TGCGCCAGCAGTGAGTTTGTCGCAGACACCGGGGAGCTGTTTTTT
>TRBV11-3|TRBD1|TRBJ2-3|NA
CASSSRQGPDTQYF
TGTGCCAGCAGCTCAAGACAGGGACCAGATACGCAGTATTTT
>TRBV5-1|NA|TRBJ1-2|NA
CASSAGGQGYGYTF
TGCGCCAGCAGCGCAGGCGGTCAGGGGTATGGCTACACCTTC
>TRBV9|NA|TRBJ2-2|NA
CASSVSQTGELFF
TGTGCCAGCAGCGTATCCCAAACCGGGGAGCTGTTTTTT
>TRBV27|NA|TRBJ2-2|NA
CASIGRRGTGELFF
TGTGCCAGCATCGGGCGGAGGGGCACCGGGGAGCTGTTTTTT
>TRBV19|NA|TRBJ1-2|NA
CASSIYTGSGRGYTF
TGTGCCAGTAGTATTTACACAGGCTCTGGTCGAGGCTACACCTTC
>TRBV6-2/TRBV6-3|TRBD2|TRBJ2-3|NA
CASSYSPGTSGGRVGTDTQYF
TGTGCCAGCAGTTACTCCCCCGGGACTAGCGGGGGGAGAGTGGGCACAGATACGCAGTATTTT
>TRBV19|NA|TRBJ1-1|NA
CASSISGAKGSEAFF
TGTGCCAGTAGTATTTCAGGGGCGAAGGGTTCTGAAGCTTTCTTT
>TRBV19|TRBD1|TRBJ2-7|NA
CACEAGQGLGEQYF
TGTGCCTGTGAGGCGGGACAGGGACTTGGGGAGCAGTACTTC
>TRBV5-1|NA|TRBJ1-4|NA
CASSWTIQTTNEKLFF
TGCGCCAGCAGCTGGACAATACAAACAACTAATGAAAAACTGTTTTTT
>TRBV6-6|TRBD1|TRBJ1-3|NA
CASATGPTSGNTIYF
TGTGCCAGCGCGACAGGGCCGACCTCTGGAAACACCATATATTTT
>TRBV2|NA|TRBJ2-7|once
CASSSDKLQVKYF
TGTGCCAGCAGCTCGGACAAGCTTCAGGTTAAGTACTTC
>TRBV19|NA|TRBJ2-7|NA
CASSMSVTAHEQYF
TGTGCCAGTAGTATGTCCGTGACAGCTCACGAGCAGTACTTC
>TRBV6-1|NA|TRBJ2-7|NA
CASSELSARDF
TGTGCCAGCAGTGAATTGTCCGCACGGGACTTC
>TRBV24-1|TRBD1|TRBJ2-3|NA
CATSDFTGTGVTDTQYF
TGTGCCACCAGTGATTTTACCGGGACAGGGGTCACAGATACGCAGTATTTT
>TRBV5-1|TRBD1|TRBJ1-3|NA
CASSGGQGNTIYF
TGCGCCAGCAGCGGGGGACAGGGAAACACCATATATTTT
>TRBV24-1|TRBD1|TRBJ2-7|NA
CATSPGTAYEQYF
TGTGCCACCAGCCCCGGGACAGCCTACGAGCAGTACTTC
>TRBV6-5|TRBD2|TRBJ2-3|NA
CASSPGGGLSQYF
TGTGCCAGCAGTCCCGGCGGGGGGCTCTCGCAGTATTTT
>TRBV24-1|TRBD1|TRBJ2-1|NA
CVTSARTGSNEQFF
TGTGTCACCAGTGCTCGGACAGGGTCCAATGAGCAGTTCTTC
>TRBV7-7|NA|TRBJ2-5|NA
CASSLDQGTQYF
TGTGCTAGCAGCTTAGATCAGGGGACCCAGTACTTC
>TRBV4-1|NA|TRBJ2-3|once
CASSQDRGTFGTDTQYF
TGCGCCAGCAGCCAAGATCGGGGGACTTTTGGCACAGATACGCAGTATTTT
>TRBV24-1|NA|TRBJ1-5|NA
CATSDPGQDQPQHF
TGTGCCACCAGTGACCCGGGACAAGACCAGCCCCAGCATTTT
>TRBV30|NA|TRBJ1-5|NA
CAWSRGEGNQPQHF
TGTGCCTGGAGTCGCGGGGAAGGCAATCAGCCCCAGCATTTT
>TRBV7-2|TRBD1|TRBJ2-1|NA
CASSSGQGARNEQFF
TGTGCCAGCAGCTCCGGACAGGGGGCGCGGAATGAGCAGTTCTTC
>TRBV5-1|TRBD1|TRBJ1-5|once
CASSLTGTAYQPQHF
TGCGCCAGCAGCTTAACCGGGACAGCATATCAGCCCCAGCATTTT
>TRBV6-5|NA|TRBJ1-5|NA
CASRAGSTGPQHF
TGTGCCAGCAGGGCGGGGAGTACGGGGCCCCAGCATTTT
>TRBV19|TRBD2|TRBJ2-5|NA
CASSLSGDIQETQYF
TGTGCCAGTAGTCTTAGCGGGGATATCCAAGAGACCCAGTACTTC
>TRBV24-1|NA|TRBJ2-7|NA
CATQDSNSYEQYF
TGTGCCACCCAGGACTCCAACTCCTACGAGCAGTACTTC
>TRBV5-6|NA|TRBJ1-3|NA
CASRERGTGNTIYF
TGTGCCAGCAGGGAGAGGGGGACTGGAAACACCATATATTTT
>TRBV18|NA|TRBJ2-1|NA
CASSPPVAEEQFF
TGTGCCAGCTCACCACCGGTGGCGGAGGAGCAGTTCTTC
>TRBV9|NA|TRBJ2-7|NA
CASSVGGAGPSYEQYF
TGTGCCAGCAGCGTAGGAGGAGCAGGGCCTTCCTACGAGCAGTACTTC
>TRBV7-2|NA|TRBJ1-1|few
CASSLALTGYTEAFF
TGTGCCAGCAGCTTAGCTTTGACGGGATACACTGAAGCTTTCTTT
>TRBV14|TRBD1|TRBJ1-6|NA
CASSHDRGGSPLHF
TGTGCCAGCAGCCACGACAGGGGCGGTTCACCCCTCCACTTT
>TRBV19|TRBD2|TRBJ2-2|NA
CASSRSGENTGELFF
TGTGCCAGTAGCCGGAGCGGGGAGAACACCGGGGAGCTGTTTTTT
>TRBV7-2|NA|TRBJ1-1|NA
CASSLGRGSTEAFF
TGTGCCAGCAGCTTAGGTCGGGGTTCCACTGAAGCTTTCTTT
>TRBV5-1|TRBD1|TRBJ1-4|NA
CASSMTGVGNEKLFF
TGCGCCAGCAGCATGACAGGGGTCGGTAATGAAAAACTGTTTTTT
>TRBV11-2|NA|TRBJ1-1|NA
CASSLGYGLMNTEAFF
TGTGCCAGCAGCTTAGGATACGGTCTGATGAACACTGAAGCTTTCTTT
>TRBV5-1|NA|TRBJ2-6|NA
CASSSQVASGANVLTF
TGCGCCAGCAGCTCCCAGGTCGCCTCTGGGGCCAACGTCCTGACTTTC
>TRBV6-6|NA|TRBJ1-5|NA
CASIPQGFGNQPQHF
TGTGCCAGCATCCCGCAGGGTTTTGGCAATCAGCCCCAGCATTTT
>TRBV12-3/TRBV12-4|NA|TRBJ2-7|NA
CASSFFPDEQYF
TGTGCCAGCAGTTTCTTCCCGGACGAGCAGTACTTC
>TRBV30|TRBD1|TRBJ2-7|NA
CAQTTGYEQYF
TGTGCCCAGACGACAGGGTACGAGCAGTACTTC
>TRBV18|NA|TRBJ1-1|NA
CASSPGSGLMNTEAFF
TGTGCCAGCTCACCAGGGAGCGGACTCATGAACACTGAAGCTTTCTTT